These T cell receptor beta chains were read from a single sample in a study of cytomegalovirus exposure and HLA in healthy donors. Profiled with immunoSEQ multiplex PCR; TCRdb holds only in-frame clones, not every one. Across tens of thousands of clones, the top ten clones capture 9.5% to 15% of the sample. Sample: PBMCs. All receptors come from a man between 18 and 35 years old in good health and CMV-seropositive. Each CDR3 is given with its conserved first and last residue. The D gene is left open where the match is weak. Size values are once, few and many counts, or a class for expanded clones, and some rows have none.

d_call clone_size j_call v_call cdr3_length cdr3_aa cdr3_nt
TRBD1 NA TRBJ2-2 TRBV28 16 CASSFGQGFYTGELFF TGTGCCAGCAGTTTCGGACAGGGGTTTTACACCGGGGAGCTGTTTTTT
NA NA TRBJ1-2 TRBV7-9 15 CASSLWPGQLYGYTF TGTGCCAGCAGCTTATGGCCCGGACAGCTGTATGGCTACACCTTC
TRBD2 NA TRBJ2-7 TRBV7-6 19 CASSPSASGSFSLGYEQYF TGTGCCAGCAGCCCGTCGGCTAGCGGGAGTTTCTCCCTTGGATACGAGCAGTACTTC
NA NA TRBJ2-1 TRBV10-2 15 CAMSIQTSNVNEQFF TGCGCCATGAGTATCCAGACTTCTAATGTGAATGAGCAGTTCTTC
TRBD1 NA TRBJ2-7 TRBV19 16 CATTPGGTGVGDEQYF TGTGCCACCACCCCCGGGGGGACAGGGGTAGGGGACGAGCAGTACTTC
TRBD1 NA TRBJ1-1 TRBV2 15 CASFPDRAKNTEAFF TGTGCCAGCTTCCCGGACAGGGCTAAGAACACTGAAGCTTTCTTT
TRBD1 NA TRBJ2-7 TRBV10-3 14 CAISGTGTGDEQYF TGTGCCATCAGTGGGACCGGGACAGGGGATGAGCAGTACTTC
NA NA TRBJ2-1 TRBV4-2 13 CASSQERTEQQFF TGTGCCAGCAGCCAAGAGAGAACAGAGCAGCAGTTCTTC
TRBD1 NA TRBJ2-1 TRBV7-6 15 CASSLGQGLYNEQFF TGTGCCAGCAGCTTGGGACAGGGCCTTTACAATGAGCAGTTCTTC
NA NA TRBJ1-4 TRBV9 15 CASSLDTATNEKLFF TGTGCCAGCAGCCTCGACACTGCAACTAATGAAAAACTGTTTTTT
NA NA TRBJ1-2 TRBV5-6 17 CASSLDFVPGENYGYTF TGTGCCAGCAGCTTGGATTTTGTGCCGGGTGAAAACTATGGCTACACCTTC
NA NA TRBJ1-2 TRBV19 14 CASRTPGSGRGYTF TGTGCCAGTAGGACTCCAGGGTCGGGCCGTGGCTACACCTTC
TRBD2 NA TRBJ2-2 TRBV5-6 16 CASSPRTSWNTGELFF TGTGCCAGCAGCCCCAGGACTAGCTGGAACACCGGGGAGCTGTTTTTT
TRBD1 NA TRBJ1-5 TRBV4-1 15 CASSQADRDGQPQHF TGCGCCAGCAGCCAGGCTGACAGGGACGGACAGCCCCAGCATTTT
NA NA TRBJ1-4 TRBV25-1 14 CASSTGYPNEKLFF TGTGCCAGCAGTACAGGGTATCCTAATGAAAAACTGTTTTTT
TRBD1 NA TRBJ1-4 TRBV15 17 CATNTQGAYGNYEKLFF TGCGCCACCAACACACAGGGGGCTTATGGAAACTATGAAAAACTGTTTTTT
NA NA TRBJ1-3 TRBV19 16 CATPVRGPNSGNTIYF TGTGCCACCCCAGTCCGGGGTCCTAACTCTGGAAACACCATATATTTT
TRBD2 NA TRBJ2-5 TRBV6-1 13 CASRASGQETQYF TGTGCCAGCAGGGCTAGCGGCCAAGAGACCCAGTACTTC
NA NA TRBJ1-5 TRBV2 15 CASSRSDTGNQPQHF TGTGCCAGCAGTCGCTCTGACACCGGAAATCAGCCCCAGCATTTT
NA NA TRBJ2-1 TRBV18 13 CASSPAIFNEQFF TGTGCCAGCTCACCAGCGATCTTTAATGAGCAGTTCTTC
NA NA TRBJ1-2 TRBV2 14 CASRGGSLLRGYTF TGTGCCAGCAGGGGGGGGAGTCTATTACGTGGCTACACCTTC
NA NA TRBJ2-1 TRBV28 14 CASSLVTNYNEQFF TGTGCCAGCAGTTTAGTGACTAACTACAATGAGCAGTTCTTC
TRBD2 NA TRBJ2-7 TRBV2 18 CASSWTSGRALGNYEQYF TGTGCCAGCAGTTGGACTAGCGGGAGGGCCCTGGGGAACTACGAGCAGTACTTC
NA NA TRBJ1-5 TRBV27 16 CASSLMDPAGNQPQHF TGTGCCAGCAGTTTAATGGACCCAGCGGGCAATCAGCCCCAGCATTTT
NA NA TRBJ2-1 TRBV7-9 16 CASSLIDWSSYNEQFF TGTGCCAGCAGCTTAATTGACTGGAGCTCCTACAATGAGCAGTTCTTC
TRBD1 NA TRBJ2-7 TRBV5-6 13 CASSRDRAYEQYF TGTGCCAGCAGCAGGGACAGGGCATACGAGCAGTACTTC
TRBD1 NA TRBJ1-4 TRBV30 14 CAWVPGTGTEKLFF TGTGCCTGGGTCCCCGGGACAGGGACCGAAAAACTGTTTTTT
TRBD2 NA TRBJ2-5 TRBV5-1 15 CASSTRLAGVETQYF TGCGCCAGCAGCACTCGACTAGCGGGAGTGGAGACCCAGTACTTC
TRBD2 NA TRBJ2-5 TRBV9 17 CASSSLAGGPVGETQYF TGTGCCAGCAGCTCACTAGCGGGAGGGCCGGTTGGAGAGACCCAGTACTTC
NA NA TRBJ2-2 TRBV4-2 13 CASSQEAFGELFF TGTGCCAGCAGCCAAGAGGCCTTCGGGGAGCTGTTTTTT
TRBD2 NA TRBJ2-7 TRBV7-9 16 CASSYPGTSDSYEQYF TGTGCCAGCAGCTACCCTGGGACTAGCGACTCCTACGAGCAGTACTTC
TRBD1 NA TRBJ2-5 TRBV2 14 CASSGDRGPETQYF TGTGCCAGCAGTGGGGACAGGGGGCCTGAGACCCAGTACTTC
NA hyperexpanded TRBJ1-1 TRBV28 12 CATRQGDTEAFF TGTGCCACTCGACAAGGGGACACTGAAGCTTTCTTT
TRBD2 NA TRBJ2-2 TRBV11-3 16 CASSLFASGSTGELFF TGTGCCAGCAGCTTATTTGCTAGCGGGAGTACCGGGGAGCTGTTTTTT
NA NA TRBJ2-7 TRBV28 12 CASSPGSYEQYF TGTGCCAGCAGCCCTGGGAGCTACGAGCAGTACTTC
NA NA TRBJ2-7 TRBV11-2 15 CASSLDTNRRREQYF TGTGCCAGCAGCTTAGATACGAACAGGCGACGGGAGCAGTACTTC
NA NA TRBJ1-1 TRBV6-6 13 CASSYSRGNEAFF TGTGCCAGCAGTTACTCGCGCGGGAATGAAGCTTTCTTT
NA NA TRBJ1-2 TRBV7-2 16 CASSPVSGRVAYGYTF TGTGCCAGCAGCCCGGTCTCCGGCAGGGTGGCCTATGGCTACACCTTC
NA NA TRBJ2-7 TRBV10-1 11 CASSGNYEQYF TGCGCCAGCAGCGGGAACTACGAGCAGTACTTC
TRBD1 NA TRBJ2-2 TRBV4-1 16 CASSQFEGQGTGELFF TGCGCCAGCAGCCAATTTGAGGGACAGGGCACCGGGGAGCTGTTTTTT
TRBD2 NA TRBJ2-7 TRBV11-3 15 CASSLIAGGAYEQYF TGTGCCAGCAGCTTAATAGCGGGGGGCGCCTACGAGCAGTACTTC
NA NA TRBJ2-7 TRBV6-6 14 CASSYGAGTYEQYF TGTGCCAGCAGTTACGGGGCGGGAACCTACGAGCAGTACTTC
TRBD2 NA TRBJ2-1 TRBV13 16 CASSPRTSQSGGEQFF TGTGCCAGCAGCCCCCGGACTAGCCAAAGCGGGGGGGAGCAGTTCTTC
NA NA TRBJ2-3 TRBV19 14 CATLVGPLTDTQYF TGTGCCACCCTAGTGGGGCCCCTCACAGATACGCAGTATTTT
NA NA TRBJ2-5 TRBV9 14 CASSEEDWGETQYF TGTGCCAGCAGCGAGGAGGACTGGGGAGAGACCCAGTACTTC
TRBD2 NA TRBJ2-1 TRBV11-2 18 CASSLARRLAGSYNEQFF TGTGCCAGCAGCTTAGCCCGTAGACTAGCGGGAAGCTACAATGAGCAGTTCTTC